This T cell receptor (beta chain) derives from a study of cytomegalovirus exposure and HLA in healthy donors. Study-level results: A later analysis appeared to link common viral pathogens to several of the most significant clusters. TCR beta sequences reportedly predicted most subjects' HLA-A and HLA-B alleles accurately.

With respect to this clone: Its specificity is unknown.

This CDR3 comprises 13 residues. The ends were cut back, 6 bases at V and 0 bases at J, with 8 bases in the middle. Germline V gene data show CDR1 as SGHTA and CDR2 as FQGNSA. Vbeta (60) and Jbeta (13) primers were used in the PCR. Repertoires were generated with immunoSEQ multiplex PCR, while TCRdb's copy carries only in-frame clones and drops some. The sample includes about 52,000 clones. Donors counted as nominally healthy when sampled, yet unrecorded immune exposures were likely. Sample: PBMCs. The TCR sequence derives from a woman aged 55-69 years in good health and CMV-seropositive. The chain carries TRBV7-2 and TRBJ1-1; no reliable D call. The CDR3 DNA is TGTGCCAGCAGGGGCCTGGTGAACACTGAAGCTTTCTTT. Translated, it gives CASRGLVNTEAFF. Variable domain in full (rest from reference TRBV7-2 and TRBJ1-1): GAGVSQSPSNKVTEKGKDVELRCDPISGHTALYWYRQSLGQGLEFLIYFQGNSAPDKSGLPSDRFSAERTGGSVSTLTIQRTQQEDSAVYLCASRGLVNTEAFFGQGTRLTVV.